This entry lists 9 T cell receptor beta chains sequenced from one sample in a study of blood T cell repertoires in COVID-19 (dated by TCRdb to about 2020). Library preparation employed the immunoSEQ multiplex PCR assay. In TCRdb, the immuneACCESS table is reduced to in-frame sequences with V and J assigned. These tables do not hold every clone; where another copy was compared, an unresolved V gene accounts for under half, and the others remain unexplained. Recorded for this sample are about 53,000 clones; approximately 80% of them occurred a single time. Together, the top ten hold around 43% of the sample. Sequencing used peripheral blood. The receptors were sampled from a man between 70 and 80 years old with active or convalescent COVID-19.

This chain joins TRBV10-3 and TRBJ2-7; no clear D. This CDR3 spans 12 amino acids. Trimming removed 2 bases from V and 7 bases from J, with 9 bases in between. Germline CDR1 and CDR2: ENHRY and SYGVKD. This CDR3 reads CAISEAVREQYF. Here the CDR3 DNA reads TGTGCCATCAGTGAGGCCGTGAGGGAGCAGTACTTC.

This chain uses TRBV6-5 with TRBJ1-5; 9 nucleotides match TRBD1. V lost 7 bases, J lost 4 bases, and 5 bases stayed unmatched. The CDR3 is 14 amino acids. Per the germline V gene, CDR1 is MNHEY and CDR2 is SVGAGI. DNA for the CDR3: TGTGCCAGCACTCTAGGGACAGGGAATCAGCCCCAGCATTTT. Translation: CASTLGTGNQPQHF.

The chain joins TRBV9 to TRBJ1-1, with 7 bases that match TRBD1. Trimming cost V 4 bases and J 2 bases; bases outside gene matches: 5. The CDR3 contains 14 residues. The germline V gene has CDR1 SGDLS and CDR2 YYNGEE. Written as DNA, the CDR3 is TGTGCCAGCAGCCCCCAGGGGGGAAACACTGAAGCTTTCTTT. Its protein product is CASSPQGGNTEAFF. The full variable domain, with the rest looked up from reference TRBV9 and TRBJ1-1, is DSGVTQTPKHLITATGQRVTLRCSPRSGDLSVYWYQQSLDQGLQFLIQYYNGEERAKGNILERFSAQQFPDLHSELNLSSLELGDSALYFCASSPQGGNTEAFFGQGTRLTVV.

The table lists this clone with a count of one. The chain uses TRBV23-1 and TRBJ2-5, with D possibly TRBD2 on 5 matching bases. TRBV23-1 is flagged as an ORF with uncertain function. V was trimmed by 0 bases and J by 8 bases, leaving 13 bases between them. The CDR3 extends over 14 amino acids. The DNA for the CDR3 is TGCGCCAGCAGTCAATCGAAGAGGGTGGGAACCCAGTACTTC. This gives the protein CASSQSKRVGTQYF.

The chain combines TRBV21-1 with TRBJ1-1. TRBV21-1 corresponds to a pseudogene. The CDR3 is 14 amino acids. The CDR3 region has the DNA TGTGCCAGCAGCAAAGTCGGGGGGCAAGCTGAAGCTTTCTTT. Translating it yields CASSKVGGQAEAFF.

The V and J genes are TRBV19 and TRBJ1-6; the D gene is possibly TRBD1 (5 bases). Germline V gene data show CDR1 as LNHDA and CDR2 as SQIVND (reference sequence). The CDR3 has 17 amino acids. Trimming cost V 0 bases and J 2 bases, with 11 bases left between them. CDR3 bases: TGTGCCAGTAGTATAGACGGGGGAGTCGCCTATAATTCACCCCTCCACTTT. Residues: CASSIDGGVAYNSPLHF.

In this sample, this clone turned up once. V gene TRBV5-5 combines with J gene TRBJ2-4; possible D gene TRBD2, 6 bases. Trimming took off 7 bases at V and 4 bases at J, with 9 bases between the two ends. The CDR3 contains 12 residues. Germline CDR1 reads SGHKS; CDR2 reads YYEKEE (reference sequence). In DNA, the CDR3 is TGTGCCAGCCGGAGGGATAAAAACATTCAGTACTTC. This translates into CASRRDKNIQYF.

The chain links TRBV4-2 to TRBJ2-7; 7 bases line up with TRBD1. With 3 bases clipped from V and 2 bases from J, the junction kept 1 base outside the gene matches. The CDR3 loop spans 13 amino acids. Germline V gene sequence: CDR1 LGHNA, CDR2 YNFKEQ. The CDR3: CASSHDRAYEQYF. CDR3 nucleotide sequence: TGTGCCAGCAGCCATGACAGGGCCTACGAGCAGTACTTC.

In this sample, this clone turned up a few times. The rearrangement uses TRBV11-3 and TRBJ2-7; 8 nucleotides align to TRBD1. CDR3 length: 14 residues. Germline assignment: CDR1 SGHNT and CDR2 YENEEA. The J segment lost 5 bases and the V segment lost 1 base, leaving 4 bases of the junction unmatched. The CDR3 DNA is TGTGCCAGCAGCTTAGGGACAGGGAGGAACGAGCAGTACTTC. This codes for CASSLGTGRNEQYF.